These 25 T cell receptor beta chains were all obtained from the same sample, sequenced in a study of blood T cell repertoires in COVID-19. Assay: immunoSEQ multiplex PCR; the TCRdb copy retains only in-frame clones and omits some. The table shows some 200,000 clones, with 80% occurring only once. Sequencing used peripheral blood. These receptors were collected from a woman in her 70s with acute or convalescent COVID-19.

The chain combines TRBV6-5 with TRBJ2-5; 12 nucleotides line up with TRBD1. Trimming took 6 bases from V and 6 from J; bases not matched to a gene: 5. This CDR3 contains 14 residues. Looked up from germline, CDR1 is MNHEY and CDR2 is SVGAGI. The CDR3 DNA is TGTGCCAGCAGGGGGACAGGGGGCAAAAAGACCCAGTACTTC. Translated, it gives CASRGTGGKKTQYF.

This rearrangement joins TRBV24-1 to TRBJ1-2; 8 nucleotides match TRBD1. The CDR3 consists of 14 residues. J lost 4 bases, V lost 3 bases, and 3 bases had no gene match. CDR1 and CDR2 (germline): KGHDR, SFDVKD. The CDR3 DNA is TGTGCCACCAGTGATAGGGGACAGGCCTATGGCTACACCTTC. It translates to CATSDRGQAYGYTF.

The chain has TRBV3-1 (or the pseudogene TRBV3-2) and TRBJ2-3; 9 nucleotides line up with TRBD2. In germline, CDR1 is LGHDT, CDR2 YNNKEL (reference sequence). The CDR3 has 18 residues. V was pared by 0 bases and J by 3 bases, with 10 bases of the junction left unmatched. This chain's CDR3 is CASSQDSGLAGMTDTQYF. The CDR3 coding sequence is TGTGCCAGCAGCCAAGATTCAGGGCTAGCGGGGATGACAGATACGCAGTATTTT.

The J gene is TRBJ2-3, the V gene TRBV5-1; perhaps TRBD2 as D (6 bases). Per the germline V gene, CDR1 is SGHRS and CDR2 is YFSETQ. The CDR3 contains 14 residues. V lost 4 bases and J 1 base, leaving 10 bases between the germline ends. The chain's CDR3 is CASSAGLGTDTQYF. Written as DNA, the CDR3 is TGCGCCAGCAGCGCGGGGTTGGGCACAGATACGCAGTATTTT.

This clone was counted only a few times. The rearrangement joins TRBV18 to TRBJ1-6; the D is unclear. Germline V gene sequence: CDR1 KGHSH, CDR2 LQKENI. Trimming cost V 5 bases and J 0 bases, with 11 bases left between them. The CDR3 has 16 amino acids. CDR3 protein: CASSSSVSSYNSPLHF. DNA for the CDR3: TGTGCCAGCTCAAGTAGCGTAAGCTCCTATAATTCACCCCTCCACTTT.

The J gene is TRBJ2-1, the V gene TRBV11-2; the match to TRBD2 covers 7 bases. The germline V gene has CDR1 SGHAT and CDR2 FQNNGV. V lost 5 bases, J lost 0 bases, and 4 bases stayed unmatched. The CDR3 sequence is 15 residues long. Here the CDR3 reads CASSRAGVSYNEQFF. The CDR3 bases are TGTGCCAGCAGCCGTGCGGGGGTCTCCTACAATGAGCAGTTCTTC. Complete variable domain (other parts from reference TRBV11-2 and TRBJ2-1): EAGVAQSPRYKIIEKRQSVAFWCNPISGHATLYWYQQILGQGPKLLIQFQNNGVVDDSQLPKDRFSAERLKGVDSTLKIQPAKLEDSAVYLCASSRAGVSYNEQFFGPGTRLTVL.

V gene TRBV5-8 combines with J gene TRBJ2-2; 9 bases match TRBD1. V dropped 9 bases and J dropped 6; count of bases not matched to a gene: 12. CDR3 length equals 15 residues. Germline CDR1 reads SGHTS; CDR2 reads YDEGEE. DNA of the CDR3: TGTGCCACCCCGCACCAACAGGGGGCGGCCGGGGAGCTGTTTTTT. This codes for CATPHQQGAAGELFF.

DNA for the CDR3: TGTGCCAGCAGTCCGAGTCAGGACAGGTCTAACTATGGCTACACCTTC. The encoded protein is CASSPSQDRSNYGYTF. The J gene is TRBJ1-2, the V gene TRBV27, with 7 bases matching TRBD1. Germline lookup yields CDR1 MNHEY and CDR2 SMNVEV (reference sequence). J was trimmed by 0 bases and V by 5 bases; bases with no gene match: 9. This CDR3 contains 16 residues.

This clone showed up just once. At the DNA level, this CDR3 is encoded by other sequences in the same sample as well. The chain carries TRBV7-9 and TRBJ1-1, with D perhaps TRBD1 (6 bases). The V gene's germline CDR1 is SEHNR and CDR2 FQNEAQ (reference sequence). The CDR3 consists of 15 residues. V was pared by 5 bases and J by 4 bases, with 17 bases between. The CDR3 sequence is CASSLDTGKVTEAFF. CDR3 DNA sequence: TGTGCCAGCAGCCTAGACACAGGGAAGGTCACTGAAGCTTTCTTT.

V is TRBV5-1 and J is TRBJ2-5, with 10 bases aligning to TRBD2. The CDR3 sequence is 15 residues long. J gave up 7 bases and V 4 bases, and 10 bases lay outside the gene matches. Germline loops: CDR1 SGHRS, CDR2 YFSETQ. CDR3: CASSRSGGTKGTQYF. CDR3 DNA sequence: TGCGCCAGCAGCCGTAGCGGGGGGACAAAAGGGACCCAGTACTTC.

This clone has just a few counts. The gene calls are TRBV11-3 and TRBJ2-2; 8 bases match TRBD1. The J segment lost 4 bases and the V segment lost 4 bases, leaving 5 bases of the junction unmatched. The CDR3 length is 15 residues. CDR1 and CDR2 from the germline V gene are SGHNT and YENEEA. The CDR3 loop is CASSSTGTGTGELFF. Here the CDR3 DNA reads TGTGCCAGCAGCTCGACCGGGACAGGCACCGGGGAGCTGTTTTTT.

In DNA, the CDR3 is TGTGCCAGCAGCACCACAGGGGGCGCCGGAGGAAATTCACCCCTCCACTTT. It yields the protein CASSTTGGAGGNSPLHF. The V and J genes are TRBV3-1 (or the pseudogene TRBV3-2) and TRBJ1-6, with TRBD1 matching over 9 bases. CDR1 is LGHDT, CDR2 YNNKEL, per germline (reference sequence). CDR3 length equals 17 residues. J was trimmed by 7 bases and V by 5 bases; bases with no gene match: 12.

The rearrangement joins TRBV27 to TRBJ1-1; tentatively, D is TRBD1 (5 bases). This CDR3 is 14 amino acids long. Germline V gives CDR1 MNHEY, CDR2 SMNVEV (reference sequence). Trimming removed 4 bases at V and 5 bases at J, with 14 bases between. CDR3 sequence (DNA): TGTGCCAGCAGTTGGAGTGGGGCGTGGACTGAAGCTTTCTTT. It is translated as CASSWSGAWTEAFF.

The chain recombines TRBV5-4 with TRBJ1-1, with a possible D match to TRBD1 (6 bases). The CDR3 is made up of 13 amino acids. V dropped 0 bases and J dropped 6 bases, with 9 bases sitting between them. Germline-derived CDR1 and CDR2 are SGHNT and YYREEE (reference sequence). The CDR3 bases are TGTGCCAGCAGCTTGGGGGGGCCCGCTGAAGCTTTCTTT. Translation gives CASSLGGPAEAFF.

The J gene is TRBJ2-5, the V gene TRBV30; D ambiguous. Germline V lookup: CDR1 GTSNPN, CDR2 SVGIG (reference sequence). This CDR3 has 14 residues. Trimming removed 0 bases from V and 0 bases from J, with 8 bases in between. CDR3 DNA: TGTGCCTGGAGTGTACGGGTAGACCAAGAGACCCAGTACTTC. Translation: CAWSVRVDQETQYF.

The V gene is TRBV5-1, the J gene TRBJ2-5, with TRBD2 matching 15 bases. Trimming took 4 bases from V and 3 from J; bases not matched to a gene: 4. The CDR3 extends over 16 amino acids. The germline V gene encodes CDR1 SGHRS and CDR2 YFSETQ. CDR3 amino acids: CASSIGTSGGKETQYF. In DNA, the CDR3 is TGCGCCAGCAGCATAGGGACTAGCGGGGGGAAAGAGACCCAGTACTTC.

The chain has TRBV6-2 or TRBV6-3 and TRBJ2-4, with 12 bases aligning to TRBD1. V dropped 2 bases and J dropped 4; count of bases not matched to a gene: 9. The CDR3 runs to 18 residues. Germline V CDR1 and CDR2: MNHEY, SVGEGT. CDR3 coding DNA: TGTGCCAGCAGTTACACCGGGACAGGGGGCGCGGGTAAAAACATTCAGTACTTC. Translated, it gives CASSYTGTGGAGKNIQYF.

This clone has a single count. V usage is TRBV20-1 and J usage is TRBJ2-7; D remains ambiguous. Deletions cut 4 bases from V and 3 bases from J, with 7 bases between. The CDR3 is 11 amino acids. The V gene's germline CDR1 is DFQATT and CDR2 SNEGSKA (reference sequence). The CDR3, as DNA: TGCAGTGCTATTCCTTACTACGAGCAGTACTTC. This codes for CSAIPYYEQYF.

The chain employs TRBV7-2 and TRBJ1-2; D is possibly TRBD1 (5 bases). This CDR3 region has 12 residues. Trimming removed 6 bases at V and 4 bases at J, with 9 bases between. From germline, CDR1 is SGHTA and CDR2 FQGNSA. CDR3 DNA sequence: TGTGCCAGCAGTCGGGACTTCTATGGCTACACCTTC. Its protein product is CASSRDFYGYTF. Combining the CDR3 with reference TRBV7-2 and TRBJ1-2 gives the whole variable domain GAGVSQSPSNKVTEKGKDVELRCDPISGHTALYWYRQSLGQGLEFLIYFQGNSAPDKSGLPSDRFSAERTGGSVSTLTIQRTQQEDSAVYLCASSRDFYGYTFGSGTRLTVV.

For this clone: In the same sample, other DNA sequences code for this CDR3. The V gene is TRBV28, the J gene TRBJ2-3; D gene unclear. From germline, CDR1 is MDHEN and CDR2 SYDVKM. The CDR3 runs to 12 residues. V was pared by 4 bases and J by 6 bases, with 8 bases between. The CDR3 bases are TGTGCCAGCAGTTCTCCGAGGGATACGCAGTATTTT. Protein sequence: CASSSPRDTQYF. Combining the CDR3 with reference TRBV28 and TRBJ2-3 gives the whole variable domain DVKVTQSSRYLVKRTGEKVFLECVQDMDHENMFWYRQDPGLGLRLIYFSYDVKMKEKGDIPEGYSVSREKKERFSLILESASTNQTSMYLCASSSPRDTQYFGPGTRLTVL.

This clone was detected only a few times. The chain uses TRBV11-2 and TRBJ1-1; D is unclear. There are 14 residues in the CDR3. Trimming removed 0 bases at V and 1 base at J, with 6 bases between. Germline-derived CDR1 and CDR2 are SGHAT and FQNNGV. The CDR3 coding sequence is TGTGCCAGCAGCTTAGAGTCAGGGAACACTGAAGCTTTCTTT. Translating it yields CASSLESGNTEAFF.

The V and J genes are TRBV11-3 and TRBJ2-2; the match to TRBD1 covers 8 bases. The CDR3 runs to 16 residues. The trim removed 4 bases at V and 1 base at J, leaving 5 bases unmatched. Germline V CDR1 and CDR2: SGHNT, YENEEA. For the CDR3, the DNA is TGTGCCAGCAGCTACTCCGGGACAGGGAACACCGGGGAGCTGTTTTTT. It encodes CASSYSGTGNTGELFF.

The CDR3 DNA is TGTGCCAGCAGCGGGATCAGGCTAGAGACCCAGTACTTC. Translation gives CASSGIRLETQYF. The chain uses TRBV9 and TRBJ2-5; D is ambiguous. CDR1 and CDR2 from the germline V gene are SGDLS and YYNGEE. The CDR3 length is 13 residues. Deletions cut 3 bases from V and 4 bases from J, with 10 bases between.

With respect to this clone: At one of its ends the junction is not consistent with the germline gene, which may arise from a read error. CDR3 DNA: TGCAGCGCTGAAAAGACACAGGGGGCAACGAACGCTGGCTACACCTTC. Amino acids: CSAEKTQGATNAGYTF. The J gene is TRBJ1-2, the V gene TRBV29-1; 9 bases align to TRBD1. Germline CDR1 reads SQVTM; CDR2 reads ANQGSEA. The CDR3 is made up of 16 amino acids.

The V and J genes are TRBV5-6 and TRBJ2-3, with 8 positions matching TRBD2. The CDR3 is 14 amino acids. V shed 5 bases and J 6 bases; nucleotides not matched to a gene: 8. The germline gives CDR1 SGHDT, CDR2 YYEEEE. This CDR3 reads CASSSDSGADTQYF. The CDR3 bases are TGTGCCAGCAGTTCCGATAGCGGGGCCGATACGCAGTATTTT.